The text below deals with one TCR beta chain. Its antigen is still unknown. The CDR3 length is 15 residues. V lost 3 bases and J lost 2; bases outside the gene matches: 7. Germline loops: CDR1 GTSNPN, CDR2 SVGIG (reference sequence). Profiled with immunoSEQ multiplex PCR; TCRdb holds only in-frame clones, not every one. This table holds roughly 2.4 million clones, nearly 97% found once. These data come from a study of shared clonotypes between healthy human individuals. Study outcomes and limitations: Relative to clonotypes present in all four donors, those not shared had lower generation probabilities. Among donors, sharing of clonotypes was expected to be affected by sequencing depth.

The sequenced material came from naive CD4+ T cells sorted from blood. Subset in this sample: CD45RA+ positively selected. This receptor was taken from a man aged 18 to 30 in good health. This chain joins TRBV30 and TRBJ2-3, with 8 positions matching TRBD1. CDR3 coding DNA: TGTGCCTGGAGGAACAGGGGGTTATACACAGATACGCAGTATTTT. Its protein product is CAWRNRGLYTDTQYF.